These 29 T cell receptor beta chains were all obtained from the same sample, sequenced in a study of blood T cell repertoires in COVID-19. The data were produced by immunoSEQ multiplex PCR, yet TCRdb's version contains in-frame clones alone and is incomplete. Among about 58,000 clones listed, approximately 83% were seen once. Material for sequencing was peripheral blood. The receptors shown here come from an older man with COVID-19, enrolled during active disease.

This sequence joins TRBV2 and TRBJ1-1; no definite D call. Germline values: CDR1 SNHLY, CDR2 FYNNEI. V was clipped by 4 bases and J by 5 bases, with 14 bases between them. The CDR3 has 14 amino acids. The chain's CDR3 is CASSGAGANTEAFF. The CDR3 DNA sequence: TGTGCCAGCAGTGGGGCCGGTGCAAATACTGAAGCTTTCTTT.

The rearrangement links TRBV9 to TRBJ1-5; the match to TRBD1 covers 8 bases. With 0 bases clipped from V and 4 bases from J, the junction kept 3 bases outside the gene matches. This CDR3 region has 15 residues. CDR1 is SGDLS, CDR2 YYNGEE, per germline. The CDR3 spells CASSVGGDRNQPQHF. CDR3 DNA sequence: TGTGCCAGCAGCGTAGGGGGGGACAGGAATCAGCCCCAGCATTTT.

The chain combines TRBV5-8 with TRBJ1-4; D is perhaps TRBD1 (6 bases). The CDR3 has 14 residues. From germline, CDR1 is SGHTS and CDR2 YDEGEE. The ends were cut back, 3 bases at V and 6 bases at J, with 12 bases in the middle. The CDR3 loop reads CASSSGVVDEKLFF. DNA for the CDR3: TGTGCCAGCAGCTCAGGGGTTGTGGATGAAAAACTGTTTTTT.

The chain recombines TRBV6-2 or TRBV6-3 with TRBJ2-7; TRBD1 might be the D (6 bases). The CDR3 loop spans 14 amino acids. Germline assignment: CDR1 MNHEY and CDR2 SVGEGT. The germline V and J ends were trimmed by 6 bases and 2 bases, with 14 bases remaining between them. CDR3 coding DNA: TGTGCCAGCAGCCAGCTTGGACAGACCTACGAGCAGTACGTC. Its protein is CASSQLGQTYEQYV.

The genes are TRBV3-1 (or the pseudogene TRBV3-2) and TRBJ1-2, with TRBD1 as a possible D gene (5 bases). The CDR3 loop spans 14 amino acids. Trimming shortened V by 6 bases and J by 5 bases, and 16 bases separated the two germline ends. Looked up from germline, CDR1 is LGHDT and CDR2 is YNNKEL (reference sequence). CDR3 DNA: TGTGCCAGCAGACCTCGCAACCAGGGTTATGGCTACACCTTC. It encodes CASRPRNQGYGYTF.

This clone was found once. In the same sample, other DNA sequences code for this CDR3. The chain has TRBV30 and TRBJ1-5, with D maybe TRBD1 (5 bases). V was cut by 1 base and J by 4 bases, with 8 bases left in between. CDR1 and CDR2 from the germline V gene are GTSNPN and SVGIG (reference sequence). The CDR3 loop spans 13 amino acids. The CDR3 spells CAWSGPGNQPQHF. CDR3 in DNA: TGTGCCTGGAGTGGTCCAGGGAATCAGCCCCAGCATTTT.

V and J are TRBV28 and TRBJ1-4; a possible D gene is TRBD1 (6 bases). Germline values: CDR1 MDHEN, CDR2 SYDVKM. This CDR3 has 12 amino acids. V lost 8 bases and J lost 12, with 16 bases in between. CDR3 in DNA: TGTGCCAGCTGTCGATTAGGGGGGGAACTGTTTTTT. Translation gives CASCRLGGELFF.

This clone was observed a single time. The J gene is TRBJ2-2, the V gene TRBV27; 8 nucleotides match TRBD2. The CDR3 extends over 16 amino acids. J gave up 0 bases and V 10 bases, and 10 bases lay outside the gene matches. Germline CDR1 reads MNHEY; CDR2 reads SMNVEV (reference sequence). The CDR3 DNA sequence: TGTGCCACCGGTCGGCTAGCGGGCCCGAACACCGGGGAGCTGTTTTTT. It encodes CATGRLAGPNTGELFF.

The chain couples TRBV4-3 to TRBJ2-5, with D tentatively TRBD2 (5 bases). With 2 bases removed from V and 3 bases from J, the gap between germline ends came to 7 bases. Germline V gene lookup returns CDR1 LGHNA and CDR2 YSLEER. This CDR3 comprises 13 residues. CDR3 bases: TGCGCCAGCAGCCAATCGGGAAAAGAGACCCAGTACTTC. It specifies CASSQSGKETQYF.

A few counts support this clone. This rearrangement joins TRBV21-1 to TRBJ2-4; the table's D gene call, TRBD2, was not cross checked with the DNA. TRBV21-1 is an annotated pseudogene. The CDR3 totals 16 residues. Here the CDR3 reads CASSKGRGIAKNIQYF. The CDR3 bases are TGTGCCAGCAGCAAAGGGAGAGGGATAGCCAAAAACATTCAGTACTTC.

This CDR3 reads CASSPDRASNQPQHF. The CDR3 region has the DNA TGTGCCAGCAGTCCCGACAGGGCGAGCAATCAGCCCCAGCATTTT. The chain carries TRBV6-5 and TRBJ1-5; 7 bases fit TRBD1. Germline values: CDR1 MNHEY, CDR2 SVGAGI. V was clipped by 5 bases and J by 1 base; unmatched bases: 5. CDR3 length: 15 amino acids.

The chain uses TRBV24-1 and TRBJ2-1; 9 positions agree with TRBD2. The CDR3 is 14 residues long. Losses at the gene ends were 5 bases for V and 7 bases for J; bases not matched to a gene: 5. The germline V gene encodes CDR1 KGHDR and CDR2 SFDVKD. The chain's CDR3 is CATSGRSGRNEQFF. The DNA of the CDR3 is TGTGCCACCAGTGGTAGGAGCGGGAGGAATGAGCAGTTCTTC.

The V and J genes are TRBV18 and TRBJ1-3; D is unresolved. The length of the CDR3 is 16 residues. Germline V gene sequence: CDR1 KGHSH, CDR2 LQKENI. Trimming shortened V by 1 base and J by 4 bases, and 14 bases separated the two germline ends. CDR3 sequence: CASSPQREPSGNTIYF. The DNA for the CDR3 is TGTGCCAGCTCACCACAAAGGGAGCCTTCGGGAAACACCATATATTTT.

The rearrangement links TRBV4-1 to TRBJ2-1; 11 bases map to TRBD2. Germline V lookup: CDR1 MGHRA, CDR2 YSYEKL. With V trimmed by 1 base and J by 0 bases, 5 bases remained unmatched. This CDR3 comprises 18 residues. Here the CDR3 DNA reads TGCGCCAGCAGCCAAGGGCTAGCGGGGGGACACTCCTACAATGAGCAGTTCTTC. Protein sequence: CASSQGLAGGHSYNEQFF.

This chain uses TRBV2 with TRBJ1-5; TRBD1 might be the D (6 bases). Trimming took off 0 bases at V and 4 bases at J, with 10 bases between the two ends. The CDR3 is 15 amino acids. Germline CDR1 and CDR2: SNHLY and FYNNEI. The CDR3 DNA is TGTGCCAGCAGTGAAGCGCTTAGGGGGAATCAGCCCCAGCATTTT. It translates to CASSEALRGNQPQHF.

The chain joins TRBV9 to TRBJ2-1; the D gene is possibly TRBD2 (6 bases). CDR3 length: 17 residues. Trimming took 5 bases from V and 0 from J, leaving 18 bases between them. Germline V lookup: CDR1 SGDLS, CDR2 YYNGEE. The CDR3 DNA reads as TGTGCCAGCAGTCTCCCGGGACTTCCGAGCTCCTACAATGAGCAGTTCTTC. Translating gives CASSLPGLPSSYNEQFF.

The J gene is TRBJ1-1, the V gene TRBV7-2, with D possibly TRBD1 on 6 matching bases. The CDR3 totals 13 residues. Per the germline V gene, CDR1 is SGHTA and CDR2 is FQGNSA. Trimming removed 6 bases at V and 1 base at J, with 9 bases between. The CDR3 DNA is TGTGCCAGCAGTTCACAGGGGAACACTGAAGCTTTCTTT. This codes for CASSSQGNTEAFF.

DNA of the CDR3: TGTGCCAGCAGAAATGCGGGGGGGATAGATACGCAGTATTTT. Its translation: CASRNAGGIDTQYF. The chain uses TRBV27 and TRBJ2-3; 9 bases align to TRBD2. Germline V gives CDR1 MNHEY, CDR2 SMNVEV (reference sequence). CDR3 length equals 14 residues. The trim removed 6 bases at V and 5 bases at J, leaving 6 bases unmatched.

This chain uses TRBV7-9 with TRBJ1-6, with D possibly TRBD1 on 6 matching bases. Germline values: CDR1 SEHNR, CDR2 FQNEAQ (reference sequence). Trimming pared 5 bases from V and 6 bases from J, leaving 17 bases between. The CDR3 consists of 16 residues. The CDR3 coding sequence is TGTGCCAGCAGCCCCTCTTCCGGGACACTTAATTCACCCCTCCACTTT. Its translation: CASSPSSGTLNSPLHF.

V and J are TRBV6-5 and TRBJ2-3, with 10 positions matching TRBD2. Germline-derived CDR1 and CDR2 are MNHEY and SVGAGI. V dropped 6 bases and J dropped 3; count of bases not matched to a gene: 6. The CDR3 runs to 15 residues. This chain's CDR3 is CASRKAGGPTDTQYF. The CDR3 region has the DNA TGTGCCAGCAGGAAAGCGGGGGGGCCTACAGATACGCAGTATTTT.

This chain links TRBV3-1 (or the pseudogene TRBV3-2) with TRBJ1-6; weak D call: TRBD1 (6 bases). Germline loops: CDR1 LGHDT, CDR2 YNNKEL (reference sequence). The V gene lost 4 bases and the J gene lost 12 bases, with 16 bases spanning the gap. This CDR3 is built from 14 residues. CDR3 loop: CASSPTQGPGPLHF. DNA of the CDR3: TGTGCCAGCAGCCCCACTCAGGGGCCGGGACCCCTCCACTTT.

V is TRBV7-9 and J is TRBJ1-6; D gene uncertain. This CDR3 region has 16 residues. Germline V CDR1 and CDR2: SEHNR, FQNEAQ (reference sequence). With 6 bases removed from V and 0 bases from J, the gap between germline ends came to 12 bases. CDR3 sequence (DNA): TGTGCCAGCAGTCCCGGAGGGAGCTCCTATAATTCACCCCTCCACTTT. This translates into CASSPGGSSYNSPLHF.

V usage is TRBV15 and J usage is TRBJ1-5; D uncertain. This CDR3 region has 15 residues. V lost 3 bases and J 3 bases, leaving 12 bases between the germline ends. Per the germline V gene, CDR1 is LNHNV and CDR2 is YYDKDF (reference sequence). The CDR3 loop is CATSRLRLSNQPQHF. The CDR3, as DNA: TGTGCCACCAGCAGGTTGAGGCTTTCCAATCAGCCCCAGCATTTT.

The gene calls are TRBV15 and TRBJ1-5; no reliable D call. V gave up 1 base and J gave up 2 bases, with 6 bases separating them. Per germline, CDR1 LNHNV and CDR2 YYDKDF (reference sequence). CDR3 length: 14 amino acids. The CDR3 region has the DNA TGTGCCACCAGCAGAGTACAGCGCAATCAGCCCCAGCATTTT. This sequence encodes CATSRVQRNQPQHF.

This clone appeared once. The chain carries TRBV5-6 and TRBJ2-5; 8 bases match TRBD1. There are 15 residues in the CDR3. Germline CDR1 and CDR2: SGHDT and YYEEEE. The V and J ends lost 4 bases and 5 bases, in that order; junction bases with no gene match: 10. The CDR3 DNA is TGTGCCAGCAGCCCTGGGACAGGTTCTAGGGAGACCCAGTACTTC. Encoded protein: CASSPGTGSRETQYF. Full variable domain (remainder filled in from reference TRBV5-6 and TRBJ2-5): DAGVTQSPTHLIKTRGQQVTLRCSPKSGHDTVSWYQQALGQGPQFIFQYYEEEERQRGNFPDRFSGHQFPNYSSELNVNALLLGDSALYLCASSPGTGSRETQYFGPGTRLLVL.

The CDR3 nucleotides read TGTGCCAGCAGCTTACCGAGAGACAGGACCTATGGCTACACCTTC. It encodes CASSLPRDRTYGYTF. The chain employs TRBV7-2 and TRBJ1-2, with a tentative D call TRBD1 (6 bases). Trimming took 2 bases from V and 4 from J, leaving 14 bases between them. Germline V gene lookup returns CDR1 SGHTA and CDR2 FQGNSA. This CDR3 region has 15 residues.

This clone was counted once. The chain combines TRBV18 with TRBJ2-7; maybe TRBD1 (6 bases). CDR3 length equals 12 residues. From germline, CDR1 is KGHSH and CDR2 LQKENI. Trimming left V 3 bases short and J 5 bases short, with 8 bases between. DNA of the CDR3: TGTGCCAGCTCACCCAGGGGTGACGAGCAGTACGTC. Translated, it gives CASSPRGDEQYV.

V is TRBV14 and J is TRBJ1-2; 7 bases line up with TRBD1. There are 18 residues in the CDR3. Trimming removed 1 base from V and 3 bases from J; junction bases left unmatched: 14. Germline V gene sequence: CDR1 SGHDN, CDR2 FVKESK. CDR3 region: CASSQAPGTGVRDYGYTF. The CDR3 DNA reads TGTGCCAGCAGCCAAGCACCCGGTACAGGGGTCCGGGACTATGGCTACACCTTC.

The chain combines TRBV4-3 with TRBJ1-4; 7 nucleotides align to TRBD1. This CDR3 contains 14 residues. V was clipped by 2 bases and J by 6 bases; unmatched bases: 3. Germline lookup yields CDR1 LGHNA and CDR2 YSLEER. CDR3 protein: CASSQSGTDEKLFF. The CDR3 nucleotides are TGCGCCAGCAGCCAATCCGGGACAGATGAAAAACTGTTTTTT.